This is a list of T cell receptor beta chains from one sample in a study of T-cell reconstitution after alpha-beta-depleted transplantation in children. One entry per CDR3 protein results from TCRdb running MiXCR on the PCR reads. The sample gives some 280,000 distinct CDR3 sequences, nearly 10% of which show up once; 10% is in the top ten. Sample: PBMCs from the stem cell graft donor, taken from the stem cell graft. All receptors derive from a human donor who donated a stem cell graft to a child with SCID. The CDR3 runs from the conserved cysteine through the conserved F or W. The D gene is left open where the match is weak. The size field is filled for only some rows; it gives once, few, many or a size class.

j_call cdr3_length v_call clone_size d_call cdr3_nt cdr3_aa
TRBJ2-7 14 TRBV6-1 few TRBD1 TGTGCCAGCACTCACGCAACAGGGGATTACGAGCAGTACTTC CASTHATGDYEQYF
TRBJ1-1 13 TRBV5-8 many - TGTGCCAGCAGCCCGGTGGGGTACACTGAAGCTTTCTTT CASSPVGYTEAFF
TRBJ2-5 15 TRBV20-1 - - TGCAGTGCTAGAGTACGGGGGACGCTTAGGAGGACCCAGTACTTC CSARVRGTLRRTQYF
TRBJ2-2 14 TRBV20-1 - - TGCAGTGCTAGAGATTTGGAGGTCACCGTGGAGCTGTTTTTT CSARDLEVTVELFF
TRBJ1-2 13 TRBV12-3/TRBV12-4 - TRBD1 TGTGCCAGCAGGTTACCGGGACAGCGGTTCTACACCTTC CASRLPGQRFYTF
TRBJ2-2 16 TRBV7-8 few - TGTGCCAGCAGCTTAGGGAGGGGGATGAACACCGGGGAGCTGTTTTTT CASSLGRGMNTGELFF
TRBJ2-7 14 TRBV7-9 - - TGTGCCAGCAGGAGGGGTGACAGCCCCTACGAGCAGTACTTC CASRRGDSPYEQYF
TRBJ1-6 17 TRBV6-1 few - TGTGCCAGCAGTACCCGGGACATAAGCTCCTATAATTCACCCCTCCACTTT CASSTRDISSYNSPLHF
TRBJ2-3 14 TRBV5-1 many - TGCGCCAGCAGCCCGGGCCAGTCGTCAGATACGCAGTATTTT CASSPGQSSDTQYF
TRBJ2-1 18 TRBV20-1 few TRBD2 TGCAGTGCTAGAGATGGGGGACTAGCGGGAAGCTCCTACAATGAGCAGTTCTTC CSARDGGLAGSSYNEQFF
TRBJ2-3 15 TRBV20-1 few TRBD2 TGCAGTGCTAGAAAGACTAGCCCTAGCACAGATACGCAGTATTTT CSARKTSPSTDTQYF
TRBJ2-7 15 TRBV5-6 few TRBD1 TGTGCCAGCAGCCCCGGGACAGGGGGCTTCTACGAGCAGTACTTC CASSPGTGGFYEQYF
TRBJ2-3 13 TRBV6-1 - - TGTGCCAGCAGTGAGGGCAGGGCAGATACGCAGTATTTT CASSEGRADTQYF
TRBJ2-1 18 TRBV6-5 few - TGTGCCAGCAGTTATAACCCTGACAGACGGAACTCCTACAATGAGCAGTTCTTC CASSYNPDRRNSYNEQFF
TRBJ2-7 17 TRBV5-1 few - TGCGCCAGCAGCTTGGATGAGTTCCAGCGCAACACCTACGAGCAGTACTTC CASSLDEFQRNTYEQYF
TRBJ2-5 14 TRBV29-1 few TRBD1 TGCAGCGTTGACGCCCGGGACAGTTCGGAGACCCAGTACTTC CSVDARDSSETQYF
TRBJ2-7 15 TRBV7-6 few TRBD1 TGTGCCAGCAGCTTAGCGCGGACAGGGTTCAACGAGCAGTACTTC CASSLARTGFNEQYF
TRBJ2-5 14 TRBV11-2 many TRBD2 TGTGCCAGCAGACCTAGCGGGGGACAAGAGACCCAGTACTTC CASRPSGGQETQYF
TRBJ1-2 14 TRBV3-1 few TRBD1 TGTGCCAGCAGCCGAGGGGGCGCGAACTATGGCTACACCTTC CASSRGGANYGYTF